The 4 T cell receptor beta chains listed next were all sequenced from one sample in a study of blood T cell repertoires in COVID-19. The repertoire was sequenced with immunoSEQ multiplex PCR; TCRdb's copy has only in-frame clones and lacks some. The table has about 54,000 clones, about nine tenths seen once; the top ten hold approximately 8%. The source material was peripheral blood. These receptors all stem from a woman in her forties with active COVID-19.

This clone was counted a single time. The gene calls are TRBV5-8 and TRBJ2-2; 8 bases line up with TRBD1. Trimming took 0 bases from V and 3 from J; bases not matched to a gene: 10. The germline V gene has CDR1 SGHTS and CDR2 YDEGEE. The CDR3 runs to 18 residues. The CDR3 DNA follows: TGTGCCAGCAGCTTGGGGGTCCGGGACAGGACTTACACCGGGGAGCTGTTTTTT. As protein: CASSLGVRDRTYTGELFF. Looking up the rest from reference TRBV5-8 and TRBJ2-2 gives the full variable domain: EAGVTQSPTHLIKTRGQQATLRCSPISGHTSVYWYQQALGLGLQFLLWYDEGEERNRGNFPPRFSGRQFPNYSSELNVNALELEDSALYLCASSLGVRDRTYTGELFFGEGSRLTVL.

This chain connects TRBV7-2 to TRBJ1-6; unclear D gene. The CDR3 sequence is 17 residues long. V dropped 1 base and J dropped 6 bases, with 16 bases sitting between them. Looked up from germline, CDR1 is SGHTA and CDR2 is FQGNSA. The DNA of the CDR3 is TGTGCCAGCAGCTTAGGAAGGTTAAAGCGCGGTAATTCACCCCTCCACTTT. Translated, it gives CASSLGRLKRGNSPLHF.

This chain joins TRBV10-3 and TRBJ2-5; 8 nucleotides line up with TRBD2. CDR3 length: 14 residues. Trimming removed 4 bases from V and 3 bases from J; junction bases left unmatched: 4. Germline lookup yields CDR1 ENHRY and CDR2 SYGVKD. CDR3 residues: CAISGGGRKETQYF. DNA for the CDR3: TGTGCCATCAGTGGCGGGGGGCGGAAAGAGACCCAGTACTTC.

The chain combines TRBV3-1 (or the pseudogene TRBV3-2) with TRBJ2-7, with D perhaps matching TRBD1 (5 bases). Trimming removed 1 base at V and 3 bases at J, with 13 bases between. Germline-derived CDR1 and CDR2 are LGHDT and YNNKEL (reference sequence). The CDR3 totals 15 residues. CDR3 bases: TGTGCCAGCAGCCAAGTATCAGGGTCGGGCTACGAGCAGTACTTC. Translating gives CASSQVSGSGYEQYF.